This T cell receptor (beta chain) was identified during a study of beta chain features in type 1 diabetes. Findings and caveats of the study: In patients and controls equally, PCR might favor templates that are shorter. When VDJ junctions were examined, type 1 diabetes patients showed fewer insertions and more deletions. Any HLA-type effect on TCRB rearrangement remained unresolved here.

Germline V gene data show CDR1 as MGHRA and CDR2 as YSYEKL. This CDR3 region has 16 residues. V lost 1 base and J 1 base, leaving 13 bases between the germline ends. This clone was seen more than once but under ten times. Its antigen is as yet unknown. cDNA synthesis used the whole RNA isolate, giving expressed TCRB sequences. Sequencing was performed with immunoSEQ multiplex PCR; in TCRdb, only in-frame clones are kept and a portion is missing. Seen here are around 500,000 clones, over 10% observed once, and the top ten hold over 0.035%. The chain couples TRBV4-1 to TRBJ1-1; no definite D call. This receptor was identified in a young woman in good health. The sequenced sample was naive CD4+ T cells from blood. The DNA for the CDR3 is TGCGCCAGCAGCCAAGGGGCAGCCCGAGGGAACACTGAAGCTTTCTTT. Residues: CASSQGAARGNTEAFF.